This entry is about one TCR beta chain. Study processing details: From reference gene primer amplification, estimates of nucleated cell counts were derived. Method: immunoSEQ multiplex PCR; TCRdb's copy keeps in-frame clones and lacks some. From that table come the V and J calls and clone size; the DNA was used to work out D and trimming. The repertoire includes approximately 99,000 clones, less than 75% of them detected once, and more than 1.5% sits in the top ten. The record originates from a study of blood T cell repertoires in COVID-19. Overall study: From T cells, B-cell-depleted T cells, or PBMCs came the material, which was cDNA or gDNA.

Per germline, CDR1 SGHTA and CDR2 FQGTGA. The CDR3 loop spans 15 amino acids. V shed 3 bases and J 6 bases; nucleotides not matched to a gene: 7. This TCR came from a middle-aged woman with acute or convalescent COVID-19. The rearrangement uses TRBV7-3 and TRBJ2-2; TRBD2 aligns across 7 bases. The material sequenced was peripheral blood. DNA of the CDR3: TGTGCCAGCAGCTTGGACCCCCGGGGGGCCGGGGAGCTGTTTTTT. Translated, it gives CASSLDPRGAGELFF.